A single sample is the source of the 19 T cell receptor beta chains below, sequenced in a study of cytomegalovirus exposure and HLA in healthy donors. The PCR made use of 60 Vbeta and 13 Jbeta primers. Clones were read by immunoSEQ multiplex PCR, and TCRdb kept only the in-frame ones, dropping some. This sample has around 150,000 clones, with about three quarters found just once. Sequencing was done on a sample of PBMCs. These receptor sequences come from a man aged 50-59 years in good health and CMV-seropositive.

The genes are TRBV23-1 and TRBJ2-4; 9 bases fit TRBD1. TRBV23-1 is placed among ORFs of uncertain function. The CDR3 consists of 16 residues. V lost 3 bases and J lost 0; bases outside the gene matches: 3. The CDR3 reads CASSHWTGEAKNIQYF. Written as DNA, the CDR3 is TGCGCCAGCAGTCATTGGACAGGGGAAGCCAAAAACATTCAGTACTTC.

V usage is TRBV28 and J usage is TRBJ2-7; 7 bases match TRBD1. The CDR3 runs 16 residues. The J segment lost 1 base and the V segment lost 5 bases, leaving 11 bases of the junction unmatched. Germline values: CDR1 MDHEN, CDR2 SYDVKM. The CDR3, as DNA: TGTGCCAGCAGTCCTTTCAGGACAGGAGGTTCCTACGAGCAGTACTTC. Translation gives CASSPFRTGGSYEQYF.

The CDR3 protein is CASSVGFSTDTQYF. The CDR3, as DNA: TGTGCCAGCAGTGTGGGCTTTAGCACAGATACGCAGTATTTT. The V gene is TRBV2, the J gene TRBJ2-3; D gene unclear. Trimming removed 4 bases at V and 0 bases at J, with 8 bases between. CDR3 length: 14 amino acids. Looked up from germline, CDR1 is SNHLY and CDR2 is FYNNEI.

V gene TRBV14 combines with J gene TRBJ1-1, with a tentative D call TRBD1 (5 bases). The germline CDR1 and CDR2 sequences are SGHDN and FVKESK. The CDR3 spans 11 residues. The V end was cut by 5 bases, the J end by 7 bases, with 8 bases between. The CDR3 loop is CASSSGGEAFF. CDR3 nucleotide sequence: TGTGCCAGCAGCTCGGGGGGTGAAGCTTTCTTT.

The chain employs TRBV7-9 and TRBJ1-2, with 8 bases matching TRBD1. With 1 base clipped from V and 5 bases from J, the junction kept 6 bases outside the gene matches. This CDR3 region has 15 residues. Germline V CDR1 and CDR2: SEHNR, FQNEAQ (reference sequence). CDR3 region: CASSLGDRGSYGYTF. In DNA, the CDR3 is TGTGCCAGCAGCTTAGGTGACAGGGGTTCGTATGGCTACACCTTC.

The chain recombines TRBV28 with TRBJ1-4; the match to TRBD1 covers 8 bases. The CDR3 has 14 amino acids. V shed 4 bases and J 7 bases; nucleotides not matched to a gene: 5. The germline CDR1 and CDR2 sequences are MDHEN and SYDVKM. CDR3 nucleotide sequence: TGTGCCAGCAGTTCGGGACAGGCCGGTGAAAAACTGTTTTTT. It codes for CASSSGQAGEKLFF.

The chain combines TRBV28 with TRBJ2-6; TRBD2 might be the D (7 bases). The V end was cut by 6 bases, the J end by 2 bases, with 20 bases between. Per germline, CDR1 MDHEN and CDR2 SYDVKM. The CDR3 extends over 18 amino acids. Written as DNA, the CDR3 is TGTGCCAGCAGCCCCCTTTTACAGGGACTAACTGGGGCCAACGTCCTGACTTTC. It is translated as CASSPLLQGLTGANVLTF.

The chain joins TRBV7-9 to TRBJ1-1; tentative D call: TRBD1 (5 bases). Germline V gene lookup returns CDR1 SEHNR and CDR2 FQNEAQ (reference sequence). The V gene lost 5 bases and the J gene lost 0 bases, with 13 bases spanning the gap. The CDR3 has 15 amino acids. CDR3 loop: CASSTPGTLNTEAFF. The CDR3 DNA sequence: TGTGCCAGCAGCACCCCAGGGACTTTGAACACTGAAGCTTTCTTT.

The V and J genes are TRBV27 and TRBJ1-1, with D possibly TRBD1 on 6 matching bases. Germline V gene lookup returns CDR1 MNHEY and CDR2 SMNVEV (reference sequence). The CDR3 has 16 amino acids. Trimming cost V 5 bases and J 3 bases, with 19 bases left between them. CDR3 protein: CASSASRGSRDTEAFF. The CDR3 nucleotides are TGTGCCAGCAGTGCAAGCAGGGGCTCAAGGGACACTGAAGCTTTCTTT.

This chain uses TRBV4-1 with TRBJ2-5, with D possibly being TRBD2 (5 bases). Germline CDR1 reads MGHRA; CDR2 reads YSYEKL. The CDR3 spans 15 residues. The V gene lost 0 bases and the J gene lost 4 bases, with 12 bases spanning the gap. As DNA, the CDR3 is TGCGCCAGCAGCCAAGAAAGGACTTTTGGAGAGACCCAGTACTTC. It translates to CASSQERTFGETQYF.

The chain uses TRBV10-2 and TRBJ1-5; no clear D gene. The V gene's germline CDR1 is WSHSY and CDR2 SAAADI. The CDR3 contains 14 residues. V was clipped by 2 bases and J by 4 bases, with 9 bases between them. The CDR3 DNA is TGCGCCAGCAGTGAGCAGGCGGGTAATCAGCCCCAGCATTTT. This sequence encodes CASSEQAGNQPQHF.

V is TRBV7-9 and J is TRBJ2-1; perhaps TRBD2 as D (6 bases). Trimming removed 4 bases at V and 4 bases at J, with 14 bases between. This CDR3 has 15 amino acids. CDR1 is SEHNR and CDR2 is FQNEAQ in the germline V gene (reference sequence). CDR3 sequence: CASSSRGNTYNEQFF. The CDR3 nucleotides read TGTGCCAGCAGCTCCCGGGGGAACACGTACAATGAGCAGTTCTTC.

A word on this clone: Distinct nucleotide sequences in the sample also encode this CDR3. The chain combines TRBV5-6 with TRBJ2-6; TRBD1 is a possible D gene (5 bases). Germline V lookup: CDR1 SGHDT, CDR2 YYEEEE. Trimming removed 4 bases at V and 2 bases at J, with 7 bases between. This CDR3 has 14 amino acids. The CDR3 DNA is TGTGCCAGCAGCCAGGGAACTGGGGCCAACGTCCTGACTTTC. Translation gives CASSQGTGANVLTF.

The table lists this clone with a few counts. CDR3 residues: CASSLPGTGLTEAFF. The CDR3 region has the DNA TGTGCCAGCAGCTTACCCGGGACAGGCCTCACTGAAGCTTTCTTT. V is TRBV11-2 and J is TRBJ1-1; TRBD1 matches 8 bases. Germline loops: CDR1 SGHAT, CDR2 FQNNGV. The CDR3 has 15 amino acids. Germline trimming cut 2 bases from V and 4 bases from J; bases unmatched to any gene: 6. Filled out from reference TRBV11-2 and TRBJ1-1, the complete variable domain reads EAGVAQSPRYKIIEKRQSVAFWCNPISGHATLYWYQQILGQGPKLLIQFQNNGVVDDSQLPKDRFSAERLKGVDSTLKIQPAKLEDSAVYLCASSLPGTGLTEAFFGQGTRLTVV.

This chain links TRBV2 with TRBJ2-3; D uncertain. V was cut by 5 bases and J by 0 bases, with 12 bases left in between. The CDR3 length is 15 residues. Per the germline V gene, CDR1 is SNHLY and CDR2 is FYNNEI. Here the CDR3 DNA reads TGTGCCAGCAGTCCCTTCGGGTCTAGCACAGATACGCAGTATTTT. Its translation: CASSPFGSSTDTQYF.

This chain uses TRBV5-4 with TRBJ2-7; 7 nucleotides match TRBD1. This CDR3 has 15 amino acids. V lost 4 bases to trimming and J lost 4 bases; unmatched junction nucleotides: 11. Germline CDR1 SGHNT, CDR2 YYREEE (reference sequence). The CDR3: CASSSTGTVPYEQYF. The CDR3 bases are TGTGCCAGCAGCAGTACCGGGACAGTCCCTTACGAGCAGTACTTC.

The V call is TRBV7-9, the J call TRBJ2-5; no clear D. The CDR3 covers 14 residues. Trimming took 3 bases from V and 0 from J, leaving 8 bases between them. Germline-derived CDR1 and CDR2 are SEHNR and FQNEAQ (reference sequence). The CDR3 protein is CASSFGANQETQYF. CDR3 coding DNA: TGTGCCAGCAGCTTCGGAGCGAACCAAGAGACCCAGTACTTC.

Comments on this clone: Lacking the conserved final phenylalanine or tryptophan, this CDR3 likely reflects a read error. V is TRBV28 and J is TRBJ1-6; possibly TRBD1 for D (5 bases). Germline V lookup: CDR1 MDHEN, CDR2 SYDVKM. This CDR3 is 15 amino acids long. V lost 5 bases to trimming and J lost 4 bases, with 12 bases between them. The CDR3 DNA is TGTGCCAGCAGTGTGTCAGGGCGATATAATTCACCCCTCCACTCT. Protein: CASSVSGRYNSPLHS.

The genes are TRBV5-4 and TRBJ2-2, with 10 bases matching TRBD2. This CDR3 is 16 amino acids long. V shed 4 bases and J 2 bases; nucleotides not matched to a gene: 5. Germline CDR1 is SGHNT and CDR2 is YYREEE (reference sequence). This chain's CDR3 is CASSARTSGNTGELFF. In nucleotides, the CDR3 is TGTGCCAGCAGCGCAAGGACTAGCGGTAACACCGGGGAGCTGTTTTTT. Full variable domain (missing parts from reference TRBV5-4 and TRBJ2-2): ETGVTQSPTHLIKTRGQQVTLRCSSQSGHNTVSWYQQALGQGPQFIFQYYREEENGRGNFPPRFSGLQFPNYSSELNVNALELDDSALYLCASSARTSGNTGELFFGEGSRLTVL.